This TCR beta chain was captured by sequencing in a study of T cells in Graves' hyperthyroidism and ophthalmopathy. General study findings and limits: Clonotypes that were expanded in thyroid above 0.001 mostly appeared in blood too.

This clonotype was detected many times. No antigen is known for it. TCR beta CDR3 regions were amplified from RNA transcripts. A set of HTBI primers served as the primers for a first-round RT-PCR of the TCR CDR3. One entry per CDR3 protein, called by TCRdb with MiXCR from the multiplex PCR reads. Found here are 500,000 to 550,000 distinct CDR3 sequences, 15% to 20% of them singletons; the top ten hold about 50%. Germline CDR1 is SGHTA and CDR2 is FQGNSA. The CDR3 covers 14 residues. Trimming removed 4 bases at V and 6 bases at J, with 14 bases between. V is TRBV7-2 and J is TRBJ2-3; D is perhaps TRBD1 (5 bases). The sequence derives from a man between 40 and 49 years old with Graves' ophthalmopathy. Sequences were obtained from blood. CDR3 bases: TGTGCCAGCAGCTCAGCAGGGTGGGTTGATACGCAGTATTTT. Its translation: CASSSAGWVDTQYF.